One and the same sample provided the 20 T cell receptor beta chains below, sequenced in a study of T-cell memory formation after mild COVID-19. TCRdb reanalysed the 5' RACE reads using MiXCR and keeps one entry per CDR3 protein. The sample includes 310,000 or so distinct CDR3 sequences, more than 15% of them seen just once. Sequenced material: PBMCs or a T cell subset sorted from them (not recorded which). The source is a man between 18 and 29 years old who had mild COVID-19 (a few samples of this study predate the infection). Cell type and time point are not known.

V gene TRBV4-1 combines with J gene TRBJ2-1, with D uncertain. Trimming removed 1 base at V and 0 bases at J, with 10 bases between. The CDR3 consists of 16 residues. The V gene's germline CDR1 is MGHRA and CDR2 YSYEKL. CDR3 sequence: CASSQVTGRSYNEQFF. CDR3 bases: TGCGCCAGCAGCCAAGTTACGGGCCGCTCCTACAATGAGCAGTTCTTC.

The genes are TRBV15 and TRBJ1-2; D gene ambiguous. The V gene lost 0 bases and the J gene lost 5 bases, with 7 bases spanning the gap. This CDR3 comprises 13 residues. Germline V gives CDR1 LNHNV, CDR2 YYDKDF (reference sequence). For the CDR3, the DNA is TGTGCCACCAGCAGAGACTTATTTTATGGCTACACCTTC. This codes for CATSRDLFYGYTF.

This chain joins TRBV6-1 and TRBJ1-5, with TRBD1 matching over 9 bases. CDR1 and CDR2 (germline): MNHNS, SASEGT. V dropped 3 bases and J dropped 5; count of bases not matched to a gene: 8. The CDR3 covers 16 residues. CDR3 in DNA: TGTGCCAGCAGTGACCCCGGACAGGGGAGGGATCAGCCCCAGCATTTT. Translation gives CASSDPGQGRDQPQHF.

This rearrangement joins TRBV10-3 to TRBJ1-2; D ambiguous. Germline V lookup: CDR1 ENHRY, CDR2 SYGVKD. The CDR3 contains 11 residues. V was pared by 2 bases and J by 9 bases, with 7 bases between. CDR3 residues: CAISEGLSYTF. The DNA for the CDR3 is TGTGCCATCAGTGAGGGGCTCAGCTACACCTTC.

CDR3 nucleotides: TGCGCCAGCAGCTTGACTTTCCGGGCGAACACCGGGGAGCTGTTTTTT. Its translation is CASSLTFRANTGELFF. The chain uses TRBV5-1 and TRBJ2-2; D gene uncertain. The germline CDR1 and CDR2 sequences are SGHRS and YFSETQ. The ends were cut back, 1 base at V and 0 bases at J, with 10 bases in the middle. CDR3 size: 16 residues.

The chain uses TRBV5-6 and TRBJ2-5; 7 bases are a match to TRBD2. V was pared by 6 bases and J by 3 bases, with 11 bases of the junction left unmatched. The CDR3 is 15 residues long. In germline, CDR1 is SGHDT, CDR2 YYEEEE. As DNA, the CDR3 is TGTGCCAGCAATGAACCGGGGGGTCTCGAAGAGACCCAGTACTTC. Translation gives CASNEPGGLEETQYF. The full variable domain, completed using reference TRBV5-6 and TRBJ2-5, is DAGVTQSPTHLIKTRGQQVTLRCSPKSGHDTVSWYQQALGQGPQFIFQYYEEEERQRGNFPDRFSGHQFPNYSSELNVNALLLGDSALYLCASNEPGGLEETQYFGPGTRLLVL.

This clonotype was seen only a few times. In nucleotides, the CDR3 is TGCGCCAGCAGTGAGACAGGGGGGTTTACTGAAGCTTTCTTT. Translated, it gives CASSETGGFTEAFF. The chain links TRBV10-2 to TRBJ1-1; 8 bases line up with TRBD1. CDR1 and CDR2 from the germline V gene are WSHSY and SAAADI. V lost 2 bases to trimming and J lost 5 bases; unmatched junction nucleotides: 4. The length of the CDR3 is 14 residues.

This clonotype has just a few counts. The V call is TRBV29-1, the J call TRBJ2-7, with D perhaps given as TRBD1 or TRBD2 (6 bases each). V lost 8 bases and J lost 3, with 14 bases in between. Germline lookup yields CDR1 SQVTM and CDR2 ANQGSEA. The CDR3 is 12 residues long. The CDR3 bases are TGCAGCTTCACAAGGGGGGTCTACGAGCAGTACTTC. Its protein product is CSFTRGVYEQYF.

The CDR3 region has the DNA TGCCTACGGGGGGCCCAGCCCCAGCATTTT. Translating it yields CLRGAQPQHF. The rearrangement links TRBV20-1 to TRBJ1-5; TRBD1 is a possible D gene (6 bases). The CDR3 runs to 10 residues. Germline V gene sequence: CDR1 DFQATT, CDR2 SNEGSKA (reference sequence).

The CDR3 sequence: CASSSLGGLFEKLFF. CDR3 DNA: TGTGCCAGCAGCTCACTAGGGGGCCTGTTCGAAAAACTGTTTTTT. V gene TRBV7-9 combines with J gene TRBJ1-4; 7 bases line up with TRBD1. This CDR3 is built from 15 residues. The J segment lost 8 bases and the V segment lost 4 bases, leaving 10 bases of the junction unmatched. CDR1 SEHNR and CDR2 FQNEAQ come from the germline V gene (reference sequence).

CDR3 protein: CARLTDHNEQFF. The CDR3 DNA reads TGTGCCAGACTGACAGACCATAATGAGCAGTTCTTC. J is TRBJ2-1 and V is TRBV2, with D possibly TRBD1 on 5 matching bases. Per the germline V gene, CDR1 is SNHLY and CDR2 is FYNNEI. The ends were cut back, 9 bases at V and 7 bases at J, with 13 bases in the middle. The CDR3 is 12 amino acids.

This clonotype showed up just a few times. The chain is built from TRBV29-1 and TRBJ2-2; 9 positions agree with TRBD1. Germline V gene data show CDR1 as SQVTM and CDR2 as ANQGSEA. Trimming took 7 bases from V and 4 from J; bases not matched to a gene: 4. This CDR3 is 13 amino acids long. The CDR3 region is CSAGTGITGELFF. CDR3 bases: TGCAGCGCCGGGACAGGGATCACCGGGGAGCTGTTTTTT.

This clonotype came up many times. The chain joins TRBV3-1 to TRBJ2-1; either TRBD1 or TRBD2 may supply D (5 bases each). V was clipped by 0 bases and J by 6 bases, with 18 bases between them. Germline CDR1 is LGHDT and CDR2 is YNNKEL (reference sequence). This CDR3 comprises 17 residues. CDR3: CASSQETGTGLTNEQFF. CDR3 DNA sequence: TGTGCCAGCAGCCAAGAAACCGGGACGGGCCTCACCAATGAGCAGTTCTTC.

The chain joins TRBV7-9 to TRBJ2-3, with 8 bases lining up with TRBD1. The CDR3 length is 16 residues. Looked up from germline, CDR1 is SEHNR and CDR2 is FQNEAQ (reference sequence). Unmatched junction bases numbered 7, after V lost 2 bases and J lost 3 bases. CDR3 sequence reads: CASSLRRTGRTDTQYF. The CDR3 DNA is TGTGCCAGCAGCTTACGGAGGACAGGGAGGACAGATACGCAGTATTTT.

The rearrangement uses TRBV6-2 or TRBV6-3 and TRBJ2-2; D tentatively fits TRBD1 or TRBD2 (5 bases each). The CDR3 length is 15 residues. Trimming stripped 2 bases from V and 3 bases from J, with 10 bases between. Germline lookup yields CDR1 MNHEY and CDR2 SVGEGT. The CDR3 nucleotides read TGTGCCAGCAGTTACGGGGACGCATACACCGGGGAGCTGTTTTTT. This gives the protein CASSYGDAYTGELFF.

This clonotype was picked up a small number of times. In DNA, the CDR3 is TGTGCCAGCAGCCCGCCCGCCGACAGATCAAGGCAGTACTTC. It yields the protein CASSPPADRSRQYF. This sequence joins TRBV3-1 and TRBJ2-7; perhaps TRBD1 as D (5 bases). The V gene's germline CDR1 is LGHDT and CDR2 YNNKEL (reference sequence). This CDR3 has 14 residues. The V and J ends lost 4 bases and 9 bases respectively, with 19 bases between them.

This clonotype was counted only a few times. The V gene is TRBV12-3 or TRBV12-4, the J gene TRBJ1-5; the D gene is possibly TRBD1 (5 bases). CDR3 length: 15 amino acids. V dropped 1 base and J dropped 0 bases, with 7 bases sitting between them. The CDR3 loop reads CASSLEGFSNQPQHF. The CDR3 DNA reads TGTGCCAGCAGTTTAGAGGGGTTTAGCAATCAGCCCCAGCATTTT.

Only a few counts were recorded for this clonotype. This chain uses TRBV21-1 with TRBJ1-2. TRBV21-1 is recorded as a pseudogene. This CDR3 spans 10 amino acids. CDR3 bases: TGTGCCAGGTGGAGCTATGGCTACACCTTC. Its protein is CARWSYGYTF.

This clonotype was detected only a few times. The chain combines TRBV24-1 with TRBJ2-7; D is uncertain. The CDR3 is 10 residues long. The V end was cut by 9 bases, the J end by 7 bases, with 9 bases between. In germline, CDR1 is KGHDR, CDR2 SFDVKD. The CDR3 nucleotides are TGTGCCACCCTTCAGGAGGAGCAGTACGTC. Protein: CATLQEEQYV.

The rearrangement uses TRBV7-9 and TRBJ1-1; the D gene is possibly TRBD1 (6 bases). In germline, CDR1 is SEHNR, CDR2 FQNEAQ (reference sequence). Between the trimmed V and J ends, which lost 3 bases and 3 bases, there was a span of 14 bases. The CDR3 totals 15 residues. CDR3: CASSFDRIGDTEAFF. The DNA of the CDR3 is TGTGCCAGCAGCTTCGACAGGATCGGGGACACTGAAGCTTTCTTT.